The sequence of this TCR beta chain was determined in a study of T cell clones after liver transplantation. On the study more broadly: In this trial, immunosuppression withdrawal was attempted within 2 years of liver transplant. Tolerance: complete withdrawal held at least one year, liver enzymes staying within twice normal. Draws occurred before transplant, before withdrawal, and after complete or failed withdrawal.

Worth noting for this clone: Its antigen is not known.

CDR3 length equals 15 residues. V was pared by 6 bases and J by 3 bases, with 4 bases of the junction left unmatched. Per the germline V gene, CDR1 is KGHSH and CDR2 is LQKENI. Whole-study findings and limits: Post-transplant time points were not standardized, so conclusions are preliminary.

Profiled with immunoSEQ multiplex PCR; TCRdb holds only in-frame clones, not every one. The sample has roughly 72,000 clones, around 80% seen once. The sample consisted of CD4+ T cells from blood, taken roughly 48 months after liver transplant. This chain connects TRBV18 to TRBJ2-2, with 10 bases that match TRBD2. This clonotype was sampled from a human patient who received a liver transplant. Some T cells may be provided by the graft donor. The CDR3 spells CASSPLAGDTGELFF. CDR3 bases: TGTGCCAGCTCTCCGCTAGCGGGGGACACCGGGGAGCTGTTTTTT.